The clone carrying this TCR beta chain was seen once. RNA transcripts were the template for amplifying TCR beta CDR3 regions. Carried out on the TCR CDR3, a first-round RT-PCR used the HTBI primer set. From the multiplex PCR reads, TCRdb called clonotypes with MiXCR, one entry per CDR3 protein. This table holds about 660,000 distinct CDR3 sequences, 45% found once. Unmatched junction bases numbered 11, after V lost 4 bases and J lost 4 bases. CDR3 size: 15 residues. Germline V CDR1 and CDR2: SGHRS, YFSETQ. The data were taken from a study of T cells in Graves' hyperthyroidism and ophthalmopathy. This receptor was obtained from an adult man with Graves' disease, either hyperthyroidism or ophthalmopathy (not recorded which). Sequenced input: peripheral blood or thyroid tissue (not recorded which). This chain uses TRBV5-1 with TRBJ2-7, with TRBD1 matching over 7 bases. The CDR3, as DNA: TGCGCCAGCAGCCGCCGACAGGGACCCTCGTACGAGCAGTACTTC. This encodes CASSRRQGPSYEQYF.